This T cell receptor (beta chain) was obtained from a study of blood T cell repertoires in COVID-19. Whole-study context: Spain, Italy and the United States supplied samples that represented acute and convalescent COVID-19.

Clones were read by immunoSEQ multiplex PCR, and TCRdb kept only the in-frame ones, dropping some. The table records fewer than 50,000 clones, about 80% of them present only once. Germline V lookup: CDR1 SEHNR, CDR2 FQNEAQ (reference sequence). With 1 base removed from V and 0 bases from J, the gap between germline ends came to 10 bases. The CDR3 loop spans 17 amino acids. The genes are TRBV7-9 and TRBJ2-6; D remains ambiguous. Sequenced input: peripheral blood. The TCR originated in a human donor in a cohort sampled during active COVID-19. The CDR3 DNA follows: TGTGCCAGCAGCTTAGTGGCAGATGGCTCTGGGGCCAACGTCCTGACTTTC. This encodes CASSLVADGSGANVLTF.